These 26 T cell receptor beta chains originate from one sample sequenced in a study of identical twins. TCRdb passed the 5' RACE reads through MiXCR, listing each CDR3 protein once. This table holds some 500,000 distinct CDR3 sequences, around 15% found once. The sample was also linked to a second study, of yellow fever vaccine responses in identical twins.

The sequenced sample consisted of CD4+ T cells sorted from blood. These TCRs come from a woman aged 18 to 35 in good health.

This clonotype appeared many times. The rearrangement uses TRBV12-3 or TRBV12-4 and TRBJ2-1, with D possibly being TRBD1 or TRBD2 (5 bases each). This CDR3 contains 13 residues. V lost 3 bases and J lost 6, with 9 bases in between. The CDR3 here is CASSFQGVNEQFF. Here the CDR3 DNA reads TGTGCCAGCAGTTTTCAGGGAGTCAATGAGCAGTTCTTC.

This clonotype was counted a few times. The chain couples TRBV29-1 to TRBJ2-2; 14 bases agree with TRBD2. With 4 bases clipped from V and 7 bases from J, the junction kept 8 bases outside the gene matches. Germline V gene data show CDR1 as SQVTM and CDR2 as ANQGSEA. The CDR3 loop spans 16 amino acids. CDR3 amino acids: CSVAGTSGSFSGELFF. DNA of the CDR3: TGCAGCGTTGCCGGGACTAGCGGGAGTTTCAGCGGGGAGCTGTTTTTT.

This clonotype was seen only a few times. The CDR3 reads CASSQERGRVYNEQFF. The CDR3 DNA reads as TGTGCCAGCAGCCAAGAGCGCGGGAGGGTCTACAATGAGCAGTTCTTC. The J gene is TRBJ2-1, the V gene TRBV14; 9 bases match TRBD2. The V and J ends lost 0 bases and 3 bases, in that order; junction bases with no gene match: 3. CDR3 length equals 16 residues. Per germline, CDR1 SGHDN and CDR2 FVKESK.

This clonotype was found many times. The rearrangement joins TRBV7-9 to TRBJ2-5, with 7 positions matching TRBD1. The CDR3 runs 17 residues. CDR1 is SEHNR and CDR2 is FQNEAQ in the germline V gene (reference sequence). The J segment lost 2 bases and the V segment lost 5 bases, leaving 14 bases of the junction unmatched. In DNA form, the CDR3 reads TGTGCCAGCAGCCCGAGGAAAGATGACAGGGCTCAAGAGACCCAGTACTTC. It encodes CASSPRKDDRAQETQYF.

This sequence joins TRBV9 and TRBJ2-1, with D perhaps TRBD2 (6 bases). Trimming stripped 3 bases from V and 9 bases from J, with 13 bases between. Germline CDR1 SGDLS, CDR2 YYNGEE. The length of the CDR3 is 13 residues. DNA of the CDR3: TGTGCCAGCAGCGCCACACCCGGGGGTGAGCAGTTCTTC. Translating it yields CASSATPGGEQFF. Combining the CDR3 with reference TRBV9 and TRBJ2-1 gives the whole variable domain DSGVTQTPKHLITATGQRVTLRCSPRSGDLSVYWYQQSLDQGLQFLIQYYNGEERAKGNILERFSAQQFPDLHSELNLSSLELGDSALYFCASSATPGGEQFFGPGTRLTVL.

This clonotype was recorded a few times. The chain uses TRBV7-2 and TRBJ2-7; TRBD2 is a possible D gene (6 bases). Germline CDR1 reads SGHTA; CDR2 reads FQGNSA. The CDR3 is 15 amino acids. Trimming stripped 2 bases from V and 0 bases from J, with 11 bases between. CDR3 protein: CASSLLFSGSYEQYF. The CDR3 DNA reads TGTGCCAGCAGCTTATTATTTAGCGGCTCCTACGAGCAGTACTTC.

V usage is TRBV12-3 or TRBV12-4 and J usage is TRBJ2-1, with D possibly matching TRBD2 (7 bases). Trimming removed 7 bases at V and 10 bases at J, with 17 bases between. CDR3 size: 13 residues. This CDR3 is CASTEGGRQEQFF. In nucleotides, the CDR3 is TGTGCCAGCACCGAGGGGGGGAGGCAGGAGCAGTTCTTC.

The gene calls are TRBV6-6 and TRBJ2-7; D is ambiguous. The CDR3 loop spans 13 amino acids. Trimming stripped 5 bases from V and 6 bases from J, with 14 bases between. Germline CDR1 is MNHNY and CDR2 is SVGAGI (reference sequence). The chain's CDR3 is CASSATTITEQYF. CDR3 DNA: TGTGCCAGCAGTGCCACAACTATTACCGAGCAGTACTTC.

This clonotype was counted a few times. The rearrangement joins TRBV27 to TRBJ2-3; 8 positions agree with TRBD2. The CDR3 has 17 residues. Germline CDR1 is MNHEY and CDR2 is SMNVEV (reference sequence). V was pared by 3 bases and J by 5 bases, with 13 bases of the junction left unmatched. The CDR3 reads CASSLAPGGGRRDTQYF. CDR3 coding DNA: TGTGCCAGCAGTTTGGCCCCCGGGGGGGGCCGGAGAGATACGCAGTATTTT.

This clonotype turned up a few times. The chain has TRBV28 and TRBJ2-1; 13 bases match TRBD2. The CDR3 consists of 14 residues. Looked up from germline, CDR1 is MDHEN and CDR2 is SYDVKM. The J segment lost 7 bases and the V segment lost 6 bases, leaving 3 bases of the junction unmatched. The CDR3 coding sequence is TGTGCCAGCAGAGGGACTAGCGGGGTAAATGAGCAGTTCTTC. As protein: CASRGTSGVNEQFF.

There are a few counts of this clonotype. The V gene is TRBV7-2, the J gene TRBJ2-2, with D hard to call. V lost 3 bases, J lost 9 bases, and 5 bases lay in between. The CDR3 sequence is 11 residues long. Germline-derived CDR1 and CDR2 are SGHTA and FQGNSA. CDR3 residues: CASSFSRELFF. The CDR3 nucleotides are TGTGCCAGCAGCTTTTCCCGGGAGCTGTTTTTT.

The V gene is TRBV7-9, the J gene TRBJ2-7, with 10 nucleotides matching TRBD2. V trimming: 1 base; J trimming: 5 bases; junction bases outside the gene matches: 5. This CDR3 spans 15 amino acids. Per the germline V gene, CDR1 is SEHNR and CDR2 is FQNEAQ (reference sequence). CDR3 coding DNA: TGTGCCAGCAGCTTAGGTAGCGGGAGGAGCAACGAGCAGTACTTC. It is translated as CASSLGSGRSNEQYF.

In its sample, this clonotype was seen a few times. V and J are TRBV6-2 or TRBV6-3 and TRBJ2-2; a weak D match, TRBD1 (5 bases). CDR3 length equals 14 residues. V shed 4 bases and J shed 5 bases, with 11 bases lying between them. Germline V CDR1 and CDR2: MNHEY, SVGEGT. The CDR3 nucleotides are TGTGCCAGCAGTTCTTCAGGGCGAACCGGGGAGCTGTTTTTT. Protein sequence: CASSSSGRTGELFF.

V is TRBV20-1 and J is TRBJ1-5; D possibly corresponds to TRBD1 (6 bases). Germline V gene data show CDR1 as DFQATT and CDR2 as SNEGSKA (reference sequence). V lost 4 bases to trimming and J lost 1 base, with 14 bases between them. The CDR3 has 15 residues. The chain's CDR3 is CSATEQGVSNQPQHF. CDR3 DNA: TGCAGTGCTACCGAACAGGGAGTGAGCAATCAGCCCCAGCATTTT.

This clonotype was picked up a small number of times. V gene TRBV24-1 combines with J gene TRBJ2-3; no definite D call. The V and J ends lost 8 bases and 2 bases respectively, with 10 bases between them. The CDR3 runs 13 residues. Germline V CDR1 and CDR2: KGHDR, SFDVKD. The CDR3 sequence: CATNHQATDTQYF. The CDR3 DNA reads as TGTGCCACCAACCATCAAGCCACAGATACGCAGTATTTT.

The J gene is TRBJ2-2, the V gene TRBV6-1, with D tentatively TRBD1 (5 bases). Germline lookup yields CDR1 MNHNS and CDR2 SASEGT. The CDR3 sequence is 15 residues long. Trimming cost V 1 base and J 3 bases, with 9 bases left between them. This CDR3 reads CASSEVKGDTGELFF. The CDR3 region has the DNA TGTGCCAGCAGTGAAGTTAAAGGGGACACCGGGGAGCTGTTTTTT.

This clonotype has ten or more counts. The gene calls are TRBV12-3 or TRBV12-4 and TRBJ2-7, with unresolved D. Trimming removed 6 bases at V and 6 bases at J, with 27 bases between. This CDR3 is 17 amino acids long. The CDR3 is CASSQKDLGSSPTEQYF. DNA for the CDR3: TGTGCCAGCAGCCAGAAGGACCTCGGATCCTCTCCCACCGAGCAGTACTTC.

In this sample, this clonotype turned up a few times. The chain uses TRBV29-1 and TRBJ1-4; maybe TRBD1 (5 bases). V gave up 5 bases and J gave up 8 bases, with 15 bases separating them. CDR3 length: 13 residues. CDR1 and CDR2 (germline): SQVTM, ANQGSEA. The CDR3 is CSVQGSVGEKLFF. Here the CDR3 DNA reads TGCAGCGTTCAGGGTTCCGTGGGAGAAAAACTGTTTTTT.

This clonotype was picked up a small number of times. The rearrangement uses TRBV20-1 and TRBJ2-5, with D possibly called TRBD1 or TRBD2 (5 bases each). This CDR3 has 13 amino acids. Trimming took off 6 bases at V and 2 bases at J, with 13 bases between the two ends. Per the germline V gene, CDR1 is DFQATT and CDR2 is SNEGSKA (reference sequence). CDR3 sequence: CSAPPGLQETQYF. CDR3 bases: TGCAGTGCCCCTCCGGGGCTGCAAGAGACCCAGTACTTC.

The sample holds a few counts of this clonotype. V usage is TRBV20-1 and J usage is TRBJ2-5; D gene ambiguous. Per germline, CDR1 DFQATT and CDR2 SNEGSKA (reference sequence). The CDR3 is made up of 14 amino acids. Trimming took off 0 bases at V and 1 base at J, with 9 bases between the two ends. In DNA, the CDR3 is TGCAGTGCTAGAGATCGCCGGCTCCAAGAGACCCAGTACTTC. It specifies CSARDRRLQETQYF.

The sample holds a few counts of this clonotype. The genes are TRBV7-2 and TRBJ2-1, with 10 positions matching TRBD2. CDR1 and CDR2 (germline): SGHTA, FQGNSA. The CDR3 is 16 amino acids. V lost 5 bases and J lost 8; bases outside the gene matches: 12. CDR3 region: CASSVSRASGSYEQFF. For the CDR3, the DNA is TGTGCCAGCAGCGTAAGTAGGGCTAGCGGGAGCTATGAGCAGTTCTTC.

This clonotype was picked up a small number of times. V gene TRBV11-1 combines with J gene TRBJ2-1; the D gene is possibly TRBD1 (6 bases). V was cut by 0 bases and J by 9 bases, with 18 bases left in between. This CDR3 is 16 amino acids long. CDR1 SGHAT and CDR2 FQDESV come from the germline V gene (reference sequence). The CDR3, as DNA: TGTGCCAGCAGCTTAGCGGTAATTGGATTCAGGGGTGAGCAGTTCTTC. Amino acids: CASSLAVIGFRGEQFF.

V usage is TRBV15 and J usage is TRBJ2-1, with 16 nucleotides matching TRBD2. Germline trimming cut 3 bases from V and 4 bases from J; bases unmatched to any gene: 3. This CDR3 is built from 17 residues. CDR1 is LNHNV, CDR2 YYDKDF, per germline (reference sequence). The CDR3 nucleotides are TGTGCCACCAGCAGGGGACTAGCGGGAGGGTTATACAATGAGCAGTTCTTC. Its translation: CATSRGLAGGLYNEQFF.

This clonotype was recorded a few times. This chain joins TRBV18 and TRBJ2-5; 7 bases fit TRBD1. With 6 bases clipped from V and 5 bases from J, the junction kept 6 bases outside the gene matches. Germline assignment: CDR1 KGHSH and CDR2 LQKENI. The CDR3 sequence is 13 residues long. CDR3 sequence reads: CASSGQSPETQYF. The CDR3 DNA sequence: TGTGCCAGCTCGGGACAGAGTCCGGAGACCCAGTACTTC.

The genes are TRBV29-1 and TRBJ2-7, with TRBD2 matching over 8 bases. Germline V CDR1 and CDR2: SQVTM, ANQGSEA. The CDR3 is 13 amino acids. V lost 6 bases to trimming and J lost 4 bases; unmatched junction nucleotides: 8. As DNA, the CDR3 is TGCAGCGTCCGCCGGGGGGGAGTGTACGAGCAGTACTTC. Its protein product is CSVRRGGVYEQYF.

There are many counts of this clonotype. This chain uses TRBV7-8 with TRBJ2-7, with D uncertain. The germline V gene encodes CDR1 SGHVS and CDR2 FQNEAQ. CDR3 size: 12 residues. The ends were cut back, 2 bases at V and 5 bases at J, with 7 bases in the middle. CDR3 protein: CASSLFGHEQYF. For the CDR3, the DNA is TGTGCCAGCAGCTTATTTGGGCACGAGCAGTACTTC.